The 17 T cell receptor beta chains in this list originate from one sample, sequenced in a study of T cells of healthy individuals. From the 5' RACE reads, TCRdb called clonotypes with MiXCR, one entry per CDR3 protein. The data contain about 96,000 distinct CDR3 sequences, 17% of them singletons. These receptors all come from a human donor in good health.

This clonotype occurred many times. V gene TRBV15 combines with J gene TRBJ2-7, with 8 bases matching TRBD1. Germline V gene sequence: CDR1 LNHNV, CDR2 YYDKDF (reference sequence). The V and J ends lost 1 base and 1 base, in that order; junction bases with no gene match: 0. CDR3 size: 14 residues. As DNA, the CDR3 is TGTGCCACCAGCAGAGGACAGGGGTCCTACGAGCAGTACTTC. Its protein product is CATSRGQGSYEQYF.

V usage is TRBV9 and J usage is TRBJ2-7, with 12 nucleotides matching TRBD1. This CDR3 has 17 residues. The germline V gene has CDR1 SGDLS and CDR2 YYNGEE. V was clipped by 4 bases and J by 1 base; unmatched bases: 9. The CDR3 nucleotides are TGTGCCAGCAGCCGTAGAGGGGACAGGGGGCGTTCCTACGAGCAGTACTTC. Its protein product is CASSRRGDRGRSYEQYF.

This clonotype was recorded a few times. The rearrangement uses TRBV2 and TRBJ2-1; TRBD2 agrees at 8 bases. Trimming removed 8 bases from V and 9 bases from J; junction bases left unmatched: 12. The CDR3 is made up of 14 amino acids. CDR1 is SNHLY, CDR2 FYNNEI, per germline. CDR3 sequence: CASQAGTSVGEQFF. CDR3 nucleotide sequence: TGTGCCAGCCAAGCCGGGACTAGTGTAGGTGAGCAGTTCTTC. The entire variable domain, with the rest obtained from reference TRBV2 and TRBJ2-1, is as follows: EPEVTQTPSHQVTQMGQEVILRCVPISNHLYFYWYRQILGQKVEFLVSFYNNEISEKSEIFDDQFSVERPDGSNFTLKIRSTKLEDSAMYFCASQAGTSVGEQFFGPGTRLTVL.

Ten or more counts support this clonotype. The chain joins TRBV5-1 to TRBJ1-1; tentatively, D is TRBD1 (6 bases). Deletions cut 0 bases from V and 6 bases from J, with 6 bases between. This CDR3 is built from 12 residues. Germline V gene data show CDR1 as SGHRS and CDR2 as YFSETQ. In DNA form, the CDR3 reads TGCGCCAGCAGCTTGGGGGGGCCTGAAGCTTTCTTT. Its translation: CASSLGGPEAFF.

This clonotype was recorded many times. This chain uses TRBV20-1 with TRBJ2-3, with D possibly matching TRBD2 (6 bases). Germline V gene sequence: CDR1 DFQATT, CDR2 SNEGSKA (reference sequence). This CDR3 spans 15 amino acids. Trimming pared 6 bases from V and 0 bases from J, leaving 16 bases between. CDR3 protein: CSARRTGTSTDTQYF. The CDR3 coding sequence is TGCAGTGCCCGGAGGACGGGGACTAGCACAGATACGCAGTATTTT.

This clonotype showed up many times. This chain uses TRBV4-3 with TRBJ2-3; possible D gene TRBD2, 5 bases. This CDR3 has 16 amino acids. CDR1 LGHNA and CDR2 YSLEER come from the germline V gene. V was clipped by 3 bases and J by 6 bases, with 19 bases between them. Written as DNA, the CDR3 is TGCGCCAGCAGCCAGGGCCCGAGGGCGGTCTTGGATACGCAGTATTTT. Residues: CASSQGPRAVLDTQYF.

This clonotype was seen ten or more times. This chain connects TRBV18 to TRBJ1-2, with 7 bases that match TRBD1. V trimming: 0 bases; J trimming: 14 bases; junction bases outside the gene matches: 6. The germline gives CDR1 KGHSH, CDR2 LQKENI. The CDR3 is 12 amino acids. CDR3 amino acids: CASSPPGTAVTF. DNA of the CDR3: TGTGCCAGCTCACCACCCGGGACAGCTGTAACCTTC.

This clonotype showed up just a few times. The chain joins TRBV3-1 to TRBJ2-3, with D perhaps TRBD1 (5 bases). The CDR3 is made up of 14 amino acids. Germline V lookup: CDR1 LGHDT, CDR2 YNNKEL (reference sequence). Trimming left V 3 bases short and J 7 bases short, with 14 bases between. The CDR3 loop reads CASSQGRIKNTQYF. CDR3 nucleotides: TGTGCCAGCAGCCAGGGGCGGATCAAGAATACGCAGTATTTT.

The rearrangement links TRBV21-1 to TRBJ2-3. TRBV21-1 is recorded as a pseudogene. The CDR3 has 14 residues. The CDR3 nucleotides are TGTGCCAGCAGCAAAATTGGCCGCACAGATACGCAGTATTTT. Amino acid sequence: CASSKIGRTDTQYF.

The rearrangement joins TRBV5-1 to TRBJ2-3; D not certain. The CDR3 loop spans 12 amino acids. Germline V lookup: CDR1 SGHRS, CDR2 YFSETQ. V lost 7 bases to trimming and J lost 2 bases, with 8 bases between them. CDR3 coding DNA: TGCGCCAGCGCACGAGACACAGATACGCAGTATTTT. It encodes CASARDTDTQYF.

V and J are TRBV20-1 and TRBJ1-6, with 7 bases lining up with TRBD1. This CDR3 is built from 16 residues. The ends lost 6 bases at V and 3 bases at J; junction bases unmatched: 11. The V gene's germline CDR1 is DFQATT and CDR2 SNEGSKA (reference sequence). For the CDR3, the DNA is TGCAGTGCGGCCGTGCAGGGGGGAGGCTATAATTCACCCCTCCACTTT. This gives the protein CSAAVQGGGYNSPLHF.

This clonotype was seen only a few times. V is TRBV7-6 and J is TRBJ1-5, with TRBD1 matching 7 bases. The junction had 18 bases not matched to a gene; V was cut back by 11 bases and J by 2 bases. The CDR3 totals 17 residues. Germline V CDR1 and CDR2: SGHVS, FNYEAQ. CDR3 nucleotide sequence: TGTGCCTATACTACGGGACAGTCGGGAGGCCGCAATCAGCCCCAGCATTTT. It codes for CAYTTGQSGGRNQPQHF.

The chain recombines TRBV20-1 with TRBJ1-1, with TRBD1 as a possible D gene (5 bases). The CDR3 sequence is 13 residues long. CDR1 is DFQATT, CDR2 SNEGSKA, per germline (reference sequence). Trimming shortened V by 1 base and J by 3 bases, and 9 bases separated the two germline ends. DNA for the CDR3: TGCAGTGCTAGAGGGGGGAGGGACACTGAAGCTTTCTTT. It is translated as CSARGGRDTEAFF.

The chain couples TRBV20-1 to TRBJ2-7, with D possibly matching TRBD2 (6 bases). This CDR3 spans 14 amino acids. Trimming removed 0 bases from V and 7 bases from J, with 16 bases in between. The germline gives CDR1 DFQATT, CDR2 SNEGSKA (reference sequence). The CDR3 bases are TGCAGTGCTAGAGAGGGCGGGGCCTTCCTTGAGCAGTACTTC. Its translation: CSAREGGAFLEQYF.

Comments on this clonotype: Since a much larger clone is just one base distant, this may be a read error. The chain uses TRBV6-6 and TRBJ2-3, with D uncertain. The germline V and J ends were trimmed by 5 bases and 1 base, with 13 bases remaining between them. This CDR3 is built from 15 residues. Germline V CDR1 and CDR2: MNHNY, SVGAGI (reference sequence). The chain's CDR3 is CASSHGWSGTDTQYF. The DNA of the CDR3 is TGTGCCAGCAGTCACGGCTGGAGCGGCACAGATACGCAGTATTTT.

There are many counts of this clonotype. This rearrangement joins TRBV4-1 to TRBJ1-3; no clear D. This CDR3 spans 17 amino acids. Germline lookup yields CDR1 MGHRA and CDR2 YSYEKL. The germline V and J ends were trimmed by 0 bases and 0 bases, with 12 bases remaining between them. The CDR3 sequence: CASSQERVASSGNTIYF. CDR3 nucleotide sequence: TGCGCCAGCAGCCAAGAAAGGGTTGCGAGCTCTGGAAACACCATATATTTT.

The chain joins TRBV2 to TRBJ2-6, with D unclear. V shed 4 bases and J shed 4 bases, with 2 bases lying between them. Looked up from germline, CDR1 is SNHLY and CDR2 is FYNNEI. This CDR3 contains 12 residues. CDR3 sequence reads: CASSVGANVLTF. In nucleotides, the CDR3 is TGTGCCAGCAGTGTGGGGGCCAACGTCCTGACTTTC.